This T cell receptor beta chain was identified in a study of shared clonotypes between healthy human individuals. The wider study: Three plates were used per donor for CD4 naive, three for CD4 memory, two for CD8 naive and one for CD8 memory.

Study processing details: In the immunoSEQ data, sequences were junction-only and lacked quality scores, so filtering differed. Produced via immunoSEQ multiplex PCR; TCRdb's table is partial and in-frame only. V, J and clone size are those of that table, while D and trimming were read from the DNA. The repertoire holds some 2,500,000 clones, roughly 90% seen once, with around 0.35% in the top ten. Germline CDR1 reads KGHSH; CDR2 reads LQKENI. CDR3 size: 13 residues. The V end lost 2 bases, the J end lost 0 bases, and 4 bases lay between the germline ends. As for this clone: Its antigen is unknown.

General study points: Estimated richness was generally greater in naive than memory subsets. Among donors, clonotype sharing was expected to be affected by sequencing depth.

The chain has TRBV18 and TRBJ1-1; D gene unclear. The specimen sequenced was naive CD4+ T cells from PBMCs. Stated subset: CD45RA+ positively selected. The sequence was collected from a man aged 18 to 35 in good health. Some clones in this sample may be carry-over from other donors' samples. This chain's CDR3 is CASSPKLNTEAFF. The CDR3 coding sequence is TGTGCCAGCTCACCAAAGCTGAACACTGAAGCTTTCTTT.